This T cell receptor (beta chain) appears in the sequencing data of a study of blood T cell repertoires in COVID-19. Study context: Collection of acute and convalescent COVID-19 samples took place in the United States, Italy and Spain. PBMCs, B-cell-depleted T cells, or T cells provided the cDNA or gDNA that made up the material.

This CDR3 has 11 residues. CDR1 is DFQATT and CDR2 is SNEGSKA in the germline V gene (reference sequence). V lost 5 bases, J lost 6 bases, and 3 bases stayed unmatched. This clone occurred a few times. Original handling: Amplification of reference gene primers was used by the study to estimate nucleated cell counts. Assay used: immunoSEQ multiplex PCR; TCRdb lists only in-frame clones, some missing. V, J and clone size are those of that table, while D and trimming were read from the DNA. The data hold 93,000 or so clones, with around nine tenths observed a single time. This TCR was sampled from a man aged 50-59 years in a cohort sampled during active COVID-19. The V gene is TRBV20-1, the J gene TRBJ1-1; 7 bases match TRBD1. The sequenced sample was peripheral blood. The CDR3, as DNA: TGCAGTGCTTGGGACAGACCTGAAGCTTTCTTT. The encoded protein is CSAWDRPEAFF.